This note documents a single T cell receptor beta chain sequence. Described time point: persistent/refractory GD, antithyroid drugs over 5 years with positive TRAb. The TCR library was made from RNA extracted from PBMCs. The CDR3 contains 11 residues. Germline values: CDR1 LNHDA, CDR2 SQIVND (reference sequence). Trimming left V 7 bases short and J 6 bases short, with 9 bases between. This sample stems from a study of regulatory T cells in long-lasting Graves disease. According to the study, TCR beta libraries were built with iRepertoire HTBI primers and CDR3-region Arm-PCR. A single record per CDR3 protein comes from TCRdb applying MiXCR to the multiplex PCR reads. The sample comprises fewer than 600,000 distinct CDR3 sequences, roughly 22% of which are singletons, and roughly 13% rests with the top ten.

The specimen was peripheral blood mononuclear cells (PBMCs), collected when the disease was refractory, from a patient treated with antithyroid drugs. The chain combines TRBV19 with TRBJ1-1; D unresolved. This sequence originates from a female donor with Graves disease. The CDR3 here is CASTKGPEAFF. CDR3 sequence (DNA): TGTGCCAGTACAAAAGGGCCTGAAGCTTTCTTT.